This TCR beta chain was documented in a study of response to subunit inactivated influenza vaccine. Findings and caveats of the study: New T cells are recruited in small numbers by each seasonal influenza vaccination, according to the authors' suggestion.

V lost 3 bases, J lost 4 bases, and 6 bases lay in between. The CDR3 loop spans 12 amino acids. Germline CDR1 and CDR2: ENHRY and SYGVKD. TCRdb reprocessed the RT-PCR reads with MiXCR, giving one entry per CDR3 protein. The sample has approximately 530,000 distinct CDR3 sequences; 7.6% are singletons. This clonotype turned up a few times. Its antigen is not known. The sequence was obtained from a man aged 45 to 75 who received an inactivated influenza vaccine. V usage is TRBV10-3 and J usage is TRBJ2-5; D unresolved. Sequenced here: PBMCs from blood, sampled less than 30 months after vaccination. The DNA of the CDR3 is TGTGCCATCAGTGAACTGGGAGAGACCCAGTACTTC. Its translation is CAISELGETQYF.